Presented here are 24 T cell receptor beta chains from one specimen sequenced in a study of blood T cell repertoires in COVID-19. Clones were read by immunoSEQ multiplex PCR, and TCRdb kept only the in-frame ones, dropping some. The sample lists approximately 240,000 clones; 75% to 85% were seen once. Sequenced: peripheral blood. These receptors all stem from a woman in her thirties or forties who had recovered from COVID-19.

The chain employs TRBV2 and TRBJ2-5; D is undetermined. The germline V gene has CDR1 SNHLY and CDR2 FYNNEI. The CDR3 has 18 amino acids. V was cut by 5 bases and J by 0 bases, with 22 bases left in between. CDR3 nucleotide sequence: TGTGCCAGCAGTCCCCCCTACCTCGACTTAGTGGACCAAGAGACCCAGTACTTC. This codes for CASSPPYLDLVDQETQYF.

The chain links TRBV9 to TRBJ1-1; D is ambiguous. The CDR3 sequence is 14 residues long. The germline gives CDR1 SGDLS, CDR2 YYNGEE. V lost 0 bases and J 3 bases, leaving 9 bases between the germline ends. This CDR3 reads CASSVGTWDTEAFF. CDR3 DNA: TGTGCCAGCAGCGTAGGGACTTGGGACACTGAAGCTTTCTTT.

The genes are TRBV6-5 and TRBJ2-1, with D possibly TRBD2 on 5 matching bases. The CDR3 consists of 15 residues. V lost 2 bases and J 4 bases, leaving 12 bases between the germline ends. Germline V lookup: CDR1 MNHEY, CDR2 SVGAGI. The CDR3 region has the DNA TGTGCCAGCAGTTACACAAGCGGCGTGTACAATGAGCAGTTCTTC. Protein sequence: CASSYTSGVYNEQFF.

The rearrangement uses TRBV7-2 and TRBJ2-1; D may be TRBD2 (6 bases). The CDR3 has 15 amino acids. V dropped 5 bases and J dropped 4 bases, with 15 bases sitting between them. Germline CDR1 SGHTA, CDR2 FQGNSA. The CDR3 coding sequence is TGTGCCAGCAGCCTGGGGGACTCCGGATACAATGAGCAGTTCTTC. As protein: CASSLGDSGYNEQFF.

This clone was seen just once. The chain recombines TRBV7-6 with TRBJ2-5; possibly TRBD2 for D (6 bases). Trimming stripped 0 bases from V and 2 bases from J, with 13 bases between. The CDR3 consists of 16 residues. CDR1 is SGHVS and CDR2 is FNYEAQ in the germline V gene. The CDR3, as DNA: TGTGCCAGCAGCTTAGCGCACGGGGGACCTCAAGAGACCCAGTACTTC. Protein sequence: CASSLAHGGPQETQYF. The whole variable domain, filled in from reference TRBV7-6 and TRBJ2-5, reads GAGVSQSPRYKVTKRGQDVALRCDPISGHVSLYWYRQALGQGPEFLTYFNYEAQQDKSGLPNDRFSAERPEGSISTLTIQRTEQRDSAMYRCASSLAHGGPQETQYFGPGTRLLVL.

The chain joins TRBV6-2 or TRBV6-3 to TRBJ2-3; 7 nucleotides line up with TRBD1. V trimming: 5 bases; J trimming: 4 bases; junction bases outside the gene matches: 6. CDR1 and CDR2 (germline): MNHEY, SVGEGT. The CDR3 is 14 residues long. The CDR3 here is CASSPLGQADTQYF. The CDR3 DNA follows: TGTGCCAGCAGTCCCCTCGGACAGGCAGATACGCAGTATTTT.

The CDR3 spells CASSEERGSRNEQFF. The CDR3 nucleotides read TGCGCCAGCAGTGAGGAACGGGGGAGCCGGAATGAGCAGTTCTTC. The chain recombines TRBV10-1 with TRBJ2-1; tentative D call: TRBD2 (6 bases). The germline CDR1 and CDR2 sequences are WNHNN and SYGVQD (reference sequence). V was trimmed by 2 bases and J by 7 bases, leaving 15 bases between them. The length of the CDR3 is 15 residues.

This chain connects TRBV3-1 (or the pseudogene TRBV3-2) to TRBJ1-1; tentative D call: TRBD1 (5 bases). The CDR3 loop spans 13 amino acids. Per the germline V gene, CDR1 is LGHDT and CDR2 is YNNKEL (reference sequence). V lost 3 bases to trimming and J lost 3 bases, with 8 bases between them. The CDR3 DNA reads TGTGCCAGCAGCCAGTTAGGGGACACTGAAGCTTTCTTT. Protein: CASSQLGDTEAFF.

In the case of this clone: The junction shows a germline mismatch at one end, possibly a read error. J is TRBJ2-3 and V is TRBV4-2, with 8 positions matching TRBD1. The germline CDR1 and CDR2 sequences are LGHNA and YNFKEQ. The CDR3 consists of 11 residues. The CDR3 nucleotides read TGTGCCAGCAGCCCCGGACAGGGAGAGGGTTTT. Its protein product is CASSPGQGEGF.

The chain uses TRBV9 and TRBJ1-3; a possible D gene is TRBD1 (6 bases). This CDR3 is 17 amino acids long. The V gene's germline CDR1 is SGDLS and CDR2 YYNGEE. Trimming left V 1 base short and J 4 bases short, with 18 bases between. As DNA, the CDR3 is TGTGCCAGCAGCGTACTCTCGGACAGTGCCAAAGGAAACACCATATATTTT. It codes for CASSVLSDSAKGNTIYF.

The J gene is TRBJ1-1, the V gene TRBV7-2; D gene uncertain. Trimming took off 1 base at V and 6 bases at J, with 9 bases between the two ends. This CDR3 contains 13 residues. Germline CDR1 and CDR2: SGHTA and FQGNSA. The CDR3: CASSLVFSAEAFF. The CDR3 DNA reads TGTGCCAGCAGCTTAGTGTTTTCAGCTGAAGCTTTCTTT.

The rearrangement uses TRBV19 and TRBJ1-1, with D perhaps matching TRBD1 (6 bases). The CDR3 contains 12 residues. Germline CDR1 LNHDA, CDR2 SQIVND (reference sequence). CDR3 in amino acids: CASRGDVPEAFF. In DNA, the CDR3 is TGTGCTAGCAGGGGCGATGTCCCTGAAGCTTTCTTT.

The rearrangement links TRBV3-1 (or the pseudogene TRBV3-2) to TRBJ2-7; D ambiguous. Germline CDR1 is LGHDT and CDR2 is YNNKEL (reference sequence). V lost 0 bases, J lost 6 bases, and 12 bases lay in between. The CDR3 totals 14 residues. This CDR3 is CASSQERLWSEQYF. CDR3 sequence (DNA): TGTGCCAGCAGCCAAGAACGGCTATGGAGCGAGCAGTACTTC.

The rearrangement joins TRBV18 to TRBJ1-5; the D gene is possibly TRBD1 (5 bases). Trimming removed 4 bases at V and 7 bases at J, with 11 bases between. The germline V gene has CDR1 KGHSH and CDR2 LQKENI. The CDR3 spans 13 residues. CDR3 nucleotides: TGTGCCAGCTCACTGGGGGGGAGGCAGCCCCAGCATTTT. Encoded protein: CASSLGGRQPQHF.

This clone came up a few times. The junction departs from germline at one end; a sequencing error may be responsible. CDR3 residues: CASRLGQTNTGELFF. DNA of the CDR3: TGCGCCAGCAGATTGGGGCAGACGAACACCGGGGAGCTGTTTTTT. The rearrangement links TRBV5-1 to TRBJ2-2, with D possibly matching TRBD1 (5 bases). Germline V gene data show CDR1 as SGHRS and CDR2 as YFSETQ. The CDR3 runs 15 residues.

In this sample, this clone turned up once. The V gene is TRBV2, the J gene TRBJ2-3; 8 bases align to TRBD1. Germline-derived CDR1 and CDR2 are SNHLY and FYNNEI. V was pared by 3 bases and J by 3 bases, with 8 bases of the junction left unmatched. The length of the CDR3 is 16 residues. The CDR3 region is CASSELRGRQTDTQYF. CDR3 in DNA: TGTGCCAGCAGTGAGCTCAGGGGGCGTCAGACAGATACGCAGTATTTT.

The V and J genes are TRBV7-6 and TRBJ2-7, with D possibly matching TRBD1 (7 bases). This CDR3 is 15 amino acids long. Looked up from germline, CDR1 is SGHVS and CDR2 is FNYEAQ. V dropped 5 bases and J dropped 0 bases, with 14 bases sitting between them. The chain's CDR3 is CASSRGDSNSYEQYF. The CDR3 DNA sequence: TGTGCCAGCAGCCGCGGGGACAGCAACTCCTACGAGCAGTACTTC.

The chain has TRBV18 and TRBJ2-2; perhaps TRBD2 as D (6 bases). This CDR3 has 15 residues. Trimming pared 3 bases from V and 6 bases from J, leaving 14 bases between. Germline V gene data show CDR1 as KGHSH and CDR2 as LQKENI. The CDR3 nucleotides are TGTGCCAGCTCACCGCGGGCCTCGGGGGCCGGGGAGCTGTTTTTT. As protein: CASSPRASGAGELFF.

The chain joins TRBV5-4 to TRBJ2-1, with TRBD2 matching over 9 bases. The CDR3 loop spans 15 amino acids. CDR1 is SGHNT and CDR2 is YYREEE in the germline V gene (reference sequence). V lost 0 bases, J lost 6 bases, and 4 bases stayed unmatched. This CDR3 reads CASSLDSGGGNEQFF. The CDR3 nucleotides read TGTGCCAGCAGCTTGGATAGCGGGGGAGGCAATGAGCAGTTCTTC.

The chain links TRBV19 to TRBJ1-5; no definite D call. The CDR3 totals 14 residues. Germline CDR1 is LNHDA and CDR2 is SQIVND (reference sequence). V lost 5 bases and J lost 0, with 8 bases in between. The CDR3 loop is CASSFTNSNQPQHF. The CDR3 nucleotides are TGTGCCAGTAGTTTCACAAATAGCAATCAGCCCCAGCATTTT.

This chain uses TRBV2 with TRBJ1-1; TRBD1 is a possible D gene (6 bases). Germline V gene sequence: CDR1 SNHLY, CDR2 FYNNEI. The CDR3 has 15 residues. V was trimmed by 5 bases and J by 12 bases, leaving 25 bases between them. The CDR3 sequence: CASSTQRGGLNFPFF. The CDR3 nucleotides are TGTGCCAGCAGTACTCAACGAGGGGGTCTTAATTTCCCTTTCTTT.

The CDR3 DNA reads as TGTGCCAGCAGCTCAGGGACAGAAGCTTTCTTT. It specifies CASSSGTEAFF. The chain has TRBV11-1 and TRBJ1-1; maybe TRBD1 (6 bases). The CDR3 runs to 11 residues. The V end lost 4 bases, the J end lost 8 bases, and 8 bases lay between the germline ends. CDR1 SGHAT and CDR2 FQDESV come from the germline V gene (reference sequence). Together with reference TRBV11-1 and TRBJ1-1, the CDR3 gives the full variable domain: EAEVAQSPRYKITEKSQAVAFWCDPISGHATLYWYRQILGQGPELLVQFQDESVVDDSQLPKDRFSAERLKGVDSTLKIQPAELGDSAMYLCASSSGTEAFFGQGTRLTVV.

CDR3: CASSFRTGALYGYTF. CDR3 nucleotides: TGCGCCAGCAGCTTCCGGACAGGGGCCCTCTATGGCTACACCTTC. The chain recombines TRBV5-1 with TRBJ1-2; TRBD1 matches at 9 bases. Trimming took 2 bases from V and 4 from J; bases not matched to a gene: 6. This CDR3 is 15 amino acids long. CDR1 and CDR2 (germline): SGHRS, YFSETQ.

The chain uses TRBV6-2 or TRBV6-3 and TRBJ2-1, with 8 bases lining up with TRBD2. The CDR3 loop spans 19 amino acids. Looked up from germline, CDR1 is MNHEY and CDR2 is SVGEGT. The V gene end was trimmed by 2 bases and the J gene end by 4 bases; junction bases not matched to a gene: 16. CDR3 bases: TGTGCCAGCAGTTACCTCGACAGAATACGGGGGGGCCTTTACAATGAGCAGTTCTTC. Translation gives CASSYLDRIRGGLYNEQFF.